This paragraph reports one TCR beta chain. This record belongs to a study of blood T cell repertoires in COVID-19. Trimming stripped 5 bases from V and 4 bases from J, with 15 bases between. The germline CDR1 and CDR2 sequences are LGHNA and YNFKEQ. The length of the CDR3 is 14 residues. The table came from immunoSEQ multiplex PCR; TCRdb's copy has only in-frame clones and leaves some out. This table has roughly 440,000 clones, roughly 88% appearing once. The genes are TRBV4-2 and TRBJ2-7, with TRBD1 as a possible D gene (5 bases). The receptor's source is a woman in her fifties or sixties with COVID-19, enrolled during active disease. The sample comprised peripheral blood. CDR3 protein: CASSKQVNEYEQYF. CDR3 sequence (DNA): TGTGCCAGCAGCAAACAGGTAAATGAGTACGAGCAGTACTTC.